This TCR beta chain was sequenced during a study of cytomegalovirus exposure and HLA in healthy donors. Study results and limitations: Most of the TCR beta V segments (in an earlier analysis) were productive either about 90% or about 30% of the time. Whilst most TCR sequences proved rare, a subset of public TCRs occurred across many donors. A later analysis showed that HLA-associated TCR beta chains had undergone more clonal expansion than equally common others.

A remark on this clone: As yet, its antigen is unknown.

Though nominally healthy at sampling, donors likely had unrecorded immune exposures. The PCR was carried out with 60 Vbeta primers and 13 Jbeta primers. Libraries were prepared by immunoSEQ multiplex PCR; TCRdb keeps only in-frame clonotypes and omits some of them. In the table there are about 160,000 clones, around 77% of which are singletons. The CDR3 loop spans 16 amino acids. V lost 3 bases to trimming and J lost 0 bases, with 13 bases between them. CDR1 is SGHTA, CDR2 FQGTGA, per germline. This TCR derives from a woman aged 45-65 years in good health and CMV-seropositive. The chain has TRBV7-3 and TRBJ2-3; the D gene is possibly TRBD2 (6 bases). Sequences were obtained from PBMCs. CDR3 amino acids: CASSFGLEGSTDTQYF. In DNA form, the CDR3 reads TGTGCCAGCAGCTTCGGACTGGAGGGGAGCACAGATACGCAGTATTTT.